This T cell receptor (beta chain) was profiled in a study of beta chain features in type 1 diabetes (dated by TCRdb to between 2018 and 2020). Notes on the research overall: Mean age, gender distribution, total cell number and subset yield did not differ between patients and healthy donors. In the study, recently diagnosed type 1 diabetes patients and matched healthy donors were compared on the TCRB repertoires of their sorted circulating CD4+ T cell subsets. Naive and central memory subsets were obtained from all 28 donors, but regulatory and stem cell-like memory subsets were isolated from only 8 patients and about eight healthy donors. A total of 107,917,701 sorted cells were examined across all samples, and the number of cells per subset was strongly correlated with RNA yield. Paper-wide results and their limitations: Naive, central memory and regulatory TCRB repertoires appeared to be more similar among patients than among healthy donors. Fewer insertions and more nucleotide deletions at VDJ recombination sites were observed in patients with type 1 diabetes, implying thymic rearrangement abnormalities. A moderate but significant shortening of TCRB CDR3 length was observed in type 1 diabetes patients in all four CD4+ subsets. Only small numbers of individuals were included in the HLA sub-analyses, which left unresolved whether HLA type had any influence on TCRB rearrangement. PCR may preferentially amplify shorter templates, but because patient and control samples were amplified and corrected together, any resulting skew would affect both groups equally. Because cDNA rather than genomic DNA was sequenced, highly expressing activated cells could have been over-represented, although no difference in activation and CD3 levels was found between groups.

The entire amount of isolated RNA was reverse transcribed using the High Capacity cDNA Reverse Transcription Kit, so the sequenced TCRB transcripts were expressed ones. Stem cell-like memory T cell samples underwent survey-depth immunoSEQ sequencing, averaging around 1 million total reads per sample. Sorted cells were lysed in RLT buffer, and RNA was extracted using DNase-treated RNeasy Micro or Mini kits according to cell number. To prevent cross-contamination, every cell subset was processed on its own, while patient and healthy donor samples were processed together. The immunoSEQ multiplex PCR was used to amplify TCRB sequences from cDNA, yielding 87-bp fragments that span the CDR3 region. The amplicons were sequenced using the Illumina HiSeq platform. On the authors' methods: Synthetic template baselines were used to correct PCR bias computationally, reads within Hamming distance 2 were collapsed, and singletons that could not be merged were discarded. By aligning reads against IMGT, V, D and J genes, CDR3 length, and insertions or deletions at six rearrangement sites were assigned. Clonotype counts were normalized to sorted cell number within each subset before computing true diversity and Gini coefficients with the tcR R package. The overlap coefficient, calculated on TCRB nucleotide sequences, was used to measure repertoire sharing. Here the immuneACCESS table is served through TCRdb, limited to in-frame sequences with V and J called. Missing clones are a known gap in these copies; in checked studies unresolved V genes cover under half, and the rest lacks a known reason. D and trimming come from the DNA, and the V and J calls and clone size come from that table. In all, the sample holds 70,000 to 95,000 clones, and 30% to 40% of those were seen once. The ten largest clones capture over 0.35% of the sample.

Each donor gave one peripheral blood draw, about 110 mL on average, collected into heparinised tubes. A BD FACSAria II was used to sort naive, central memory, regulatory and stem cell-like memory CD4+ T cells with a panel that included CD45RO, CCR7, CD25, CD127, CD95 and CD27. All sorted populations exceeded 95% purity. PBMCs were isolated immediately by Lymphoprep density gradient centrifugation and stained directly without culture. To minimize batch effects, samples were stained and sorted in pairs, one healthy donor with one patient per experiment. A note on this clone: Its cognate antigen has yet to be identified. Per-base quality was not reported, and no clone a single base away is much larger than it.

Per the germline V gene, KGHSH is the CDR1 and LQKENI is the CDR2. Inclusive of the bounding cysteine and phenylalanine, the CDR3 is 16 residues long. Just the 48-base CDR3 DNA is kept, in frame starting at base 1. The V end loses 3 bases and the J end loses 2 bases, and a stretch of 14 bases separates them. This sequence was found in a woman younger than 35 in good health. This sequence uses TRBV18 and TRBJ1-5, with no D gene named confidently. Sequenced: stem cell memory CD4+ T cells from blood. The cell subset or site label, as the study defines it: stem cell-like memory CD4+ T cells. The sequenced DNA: TGTGCCAGCTCACCGATTGGGGAGGGAGGCAATCAGCCCCAGCATTTT. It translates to CASSPIGEGGNQPQHF.